Described below is a single TCR beta chain sequence and its context. Its specificity is not known. The time point was: recipient sample about 28 days before transplant, after cytoreduction. This sample is drawn from a study of T cell clonotyping in hematopoietic cell transplantation. In the study overall: Recipient samples before transplant were obtained post-cytoreduction.

Per germline, CDR1 SNHLY and CDR2 FYNNEI. Unmatched junction bases numbered 9, after V lost 4 bases and J lost 1 base. The CDR3 length is 17 residues. General study findings and limits: Graft donor and pretransplant recipient Inverse Simpson Index values predicted broader posttransplant TCR diversity. Few recipient clonotypes overlapped donors; over 95% were de novo at given depth.

The repertoire was sequenced with immunoSEQ multiplex PCR; TCRdb's copy has only in-frame clones and lacks some. The sample yields some 30,000 clones, roughly 80% seen once. The rearrangement links TRBV2 to TRBJ2-2; TRBD1 matches at 7 bases. The receptor was derived from a woman under 40 with chronic myeloid leukemia. Some clones in this sample may be carry-over from other donors' samples. The sequenced sample was peripheral blood mononuclear cells, obtained before stem cell transplant. The CDR3 region is CASSVPLQGRNTGELFF. The CDR3 nucleotides are TGTGCCAGCAGTGTTCCCCTACAGGGGAGGAACACCGGGGAGCTGTTTTTT.